These T cell receptor beta chains were read from a single sample in a study of cytomegalovirus exposure and HLA in healthy donors. The method was immunoSEQ multiplex PCR; TCRdb's version includes in-frame clones alone and lacks a portion of them. The sample carries some 170,000 clones, roughly 8.7% recorded once. Source material: PBMCs. The source is a woman younger than 45 in good health and CMV-seropositive. Both conserved end residues are part of each CDR3. D genes are given only for firm matches. The listing skips clone size in some rows; elsewhere it reads once, few, many or a size class.

TRBD2 TRBJ2-1 TRBV7-7 - TGTGCCAGCAGCCTCTACGAAGGGCAAACCGGGACTAGCTTTTACAATGAGCAGTTCTTC CASSLYEGQTGTSFYNEQFF
- TRBJ2-5 TRBV30 few TGTGCCTGGAGTGGGGCAGGCGGGGAGACCCAGTACTTC CAWSGAGGETQYF
- TRBJ1-3 TRBV5-4 - TGTGCCAGCAGCTCTGACAGTGCGGCTGGAAACACCATATATTTT CASSSDSAAGNTIYF
TRBD2 TRBJ2-1 TRBV6-1 - TGTGCCAGCAGTGATCATCGGAGGCTAGCGGGAAACAATGAGCAGTTCTTC CASSDHRRLAGNNEQFF
- TRBJ1-2 TRBV27 - TGTGCCAGCAGTTTGCCACTGTTACAGGCTTATGGCTACACCTTC CASSLPLLQAYGYTF
- TRBJ1-1 TRBV30 few TGTGCCTGGATGTGGGGGGGCGGCCCCCCTGAAGCTTTCTTT CAWMWGGGPPEAFF
- TRBJ2-3 TRBV5-1 - TGCGCCAGCAACACGGCCCGGGGAAGCACAGATACGCAGTATTTT CASNTARGSTDTQYF
- TRBJ2-3 TRBV6-6 - TGTGCCAGCAGCCTAACCACAGATACGCAGTATTTT CASSLTTDTQYF
TRBD2 TRBJ2-5 TRBV7-9 few TGTGCCAGCAGCTTAGTGACTAGCGGGAGGGAGACCCAGTACTTC CASSLVTSGRETQYF
- TRBJ2-3 TRBV5-1 few TGCGCCAGCAGCTTGCTCGCGAGCACAGATACGCAGTATTTT CASSLLASTDTQYF
TRBD2 TRBJ2-2 TRBV9 few TGTGCCAGCAGCGTAGTGGCGGGAGACGGGGAGCTGTTTTTT CASSVVAGDGELFF
TRBD1 TRBJ1-3 TRBV9 - TGTGCCAGCAGCGTAGGGACAGGAAACTCTGGAAACACCATATATTTT CASSVGTGNSGNTIYF
TRBD1 TRBJ1-4 TRBV15 - TGTACCACCAGCAGAGATAAACAGGGGAAACTGTTTTTT CTTSRDKQGKLFF
TRBD2 TRBJ2-1 TRBV2 few TGTGCCAGCAGCCGGGGACTAGCGGGAGGCAATGAGCAGTTCTTC CASSRGLAGGNEQFF
TRBD1 TRBJ1-1 TRBV7-8 few TGTGCCAGCGTACCAGGGGGCACAAACACTGAAGCTTTCTTT CASVPGGTNTEAFF
TRBD2 TRBJ2-1 TRBV5-1 - TGCGCCAGCAGTTTACTAGCGCTCTACAACAATGAGCAGTTCTTC CASSLLALYNNEQFF
- TRBJ2-7 TRBV2 few TGTGCCAGCAGTAAGACGTCGGGGAATCGGGCCTACGAGCAGTACTTC CASSKTSGNRAYEQYF
- TRBJ2-6 TRBV5-1 - TGCGCCAGCAGCTGGACCCTAACAGGGTCTGGGGCCAACGTCCTGACTTTC CASSWTLTGSGANVLTF
TRBD1 TRBJ1-1 TRBV9 - TGTGCCAGCAGCGTATCCCCGAACAGGGGATTAGACGCTTTCTTT CASSVSPNRGLDAFF
TRBD1 TRBJ1-2 TRBV5-1 - TGCGCCAGCGCGACAGGGCGAGATGGCTACACCTTC CASATGRDGYTF
TRBD1 TRBJ2-7 TRBV5-5 - TGTGCCAGCAGCTCCCCTAAGGACAGGGAAGACCTCTACGAGCAGTACTTC CASSSPKDREDLYEQYF
- TRBJ2-6 TRBV19 - TGCGCCAGTAGTAGGTTAGGGGCTGGGGCCAACGTCCTGACTTTC CASSRLGAGANVLTF
- TRBJ1-5 TRBV6-7 - TGTGCCCAGGAGGGCAATCAGCCCCAGCATTTT CAQEGNQPQHF
- TRBJ1-2 TRBV2 - TGTGCCAGCAGTGAAGCGCTTTTGGCAAATGGCTACACCTTC CASSEALLANGYTF
- TRBJ2-3 TRBV2 - TGTGCCAGCAGTGGCCATAGCCCAGATACGCAGTATTTT CASSGHSPDTQYF
TRBD2 TRBJ2-1 TRBV7-2 - TGTGCCAGCAGCGGAGGAGCGGCGGGAGGCTACAATGAGCAGTTCTTC CASSGGAAGGYNEQFF